Below are 26 T cell receptor beta chains sequenced from a single sample in a study of T-cell memory formation after mild COVID-19. TCRdb ran MiXCR on the 5' RACE reads and lists one entry per CDR3 protein. In the table there are about 390,000 distinct CDR3 sequences, 16% of which are singletons. Sequenced: PBMCs or a T cell subset sorted from them (not recorded which). These TCRs come from a young man who had mild COVID-19 (a few samples of this study predate the infection). Cell type and time point are not known.

This clonotype was seen more than once but under ten times. CDR3 nucleotide sequence: TGTGCCAGCAGCACACAGGACAGGGGGCTAGTCGGGGAGCTGTTTTTT. Translating gives CASSTQDRGLVGELFF. The rearrangement joins TRBV12-3 or TRBV12-4 to TRBJ2-2, with 11 bases that match TRBD1. V was clipped by 6 bases and J by 7 bases; unmatched bases: 10. The CDR3 is made up of 16 amino acids.

The chain uses TRBV7-2 and TRBJ2-1, with D unresolved. CDR1 and CDR2 from the germline V gene are SGHTA and FQGNSA. V lost 5 bases, J lost 8 bases, and 13 bases lay in between. CDR3 size: 13 residues. The CDR3 loop reads CASSRTVAYEQFF. Here the CDR3 DNA reads TGTGCCAGCAGCCGAACCGTGGCCTATGAGCAGTTCTTC.

The chain links TRBV7-6 to TRBJ2-1, with TRBD2 matching over 10 bases. The CDR3 contains 15 residues. Per germline, CDR1 SGHVS and CDR2 FNYEAQ. V was pared by 0 bases and J by 5 bases, with 1 base of the junction left unmatched. This CDR3 reads CASSLALAGDNEQFF. CDR3 in DNA: TGTGCCAGCAGCTTAGCGCTAGCGGGGGACAATGAGCAGTTCTTC.

This clonotype was recorded many times. This chain connects TRBV12-3 or TRBV12-4 to TRBJ2-7; 7 bases align to TRBD2. V lost 1 base to trimming and J lost 3 bases; unmatched junction nucleotides: 6. The length of the CDR3 is 15 residues. The CDR3: CASSLGASGFYEQYV. The CDR3 DNA is TGTGCCAGCAGTTTAGGGGCTAGCGGATTCTACGAGCAGTACGTC.

The V call is TRBV7-2, the J call TRBJ1-2, with a possible D match to TRBD1 (6 bases). In germline, CDR1 is SGHTA, CDR2 FQGNSA. Trimming left V 5 bases short and J 5 bases short, with 18 bases between. The CDR3 contains 15 residues. DNA of the CDR3: TGTGCCAGCAGCAGCCCTTTGGGGGGCGGTTATGGCTACACCTTC. As protein: CASSSPLGGGYGYTF.

This chain joins TRBV6-5 and TRBJ2-3; weak D call: TRBD1 (5 bases). In germline, CDR1 is MNHEY, CDR2 SVGAGI. The CDR3 totals 14 residues. The V and J ends lost 5 bases and 6 bases respectively, with 15 bases between them. For the CDR3, the DNA is TGTGCCAGCAGTAGGACATACACTGCGGATACGCAGTATTTT. Protein sequence: CASSRTYTADTQYF.

The chain joins TRBV24-1 to TRBJ2-1; D perhaps matches TRBD1 (6 bases). The CDR3 contains 13 residues. The V gene lost 4 bases and the J gene lost 9 bases, with 12 bases spanning the gap. Germline-derived CDR1 and CDR2 are KGHDR and SFDVKD. The CDR3 DNA reads TGTGCCACCAGTGACAGGGGTTATCGTGAGCAGTTCTTC. It is translated as CATSDRGYREQFF.

The chain links TRBV6-2 or TRBV6-3 to TRBJ2-2; TRBD1 matches at 11 bases. The germline V gene encodes CDR1 MNHEY and CDR2 SVGEGT. Trimming cost V 6 bases and J 6 bases; bases outside gene matches: 9. The CDR3 totals 16 residues. The CDR3 protein is CASRTFPGQGAGELFF. CDR3 coding DNA: TGTGCCAGCAGAACATTCCCGGGACAGGGGGCCGGGGAGCTGTTTTTT.

This clonotype has a handful of counts. The chain uses TRBV7-9 and TRBJ2-4; 8 bases are shared with TRBD1. Germline CDR1 is SEHNR and CDR2 is FQNEAQ (reference sequence). The J segment lost 0 bases and the V segment lost 3 bases, leaving 19 bases of the junction unmatched. The CDR3 spans 21 residues. As DNA, the CDR3 is TGTGCCAGCAGCTTTGGGGCGACCGGGACAGGCATGAACGTAGCCAAAAACATTCAGTACTTC. This codes for CASSFGATGTGMNVAKNIQYF.

This clonotype turned up a few times. The rearrangement links TRBV5-1 to TRBJ2-7, with TRBD1 matching over 7 bases. J lost 4 bases, V lost 0 bases, and 13 bases had no gene match. Germline V CDR1 and CDR2: SGHRS, YFSETQ. There are 17 residues in the CDR3. As DNA, the CDR3 is TGCGCCAGCAGCTTGGTCTCCAGGGGGATACCCGGATACGAGCAGTACTTC. Translated, it gives CASSLVSRGIPGYEQYF.

The chain employs TRBV25-1 and TRBJ1-2; D unresolved. Germline CDR1 is MGHDK and CDR2 is SYGVNS. V dropped 0 bases and J dropped 8 bases, with 13 bases sitting between them. This CDR3 region has 14 residues. In nucleotides, the CDR3 is TGTGCCAGCAGTGAATATAACACCCGGGCAGGCTACACCTTC. Translated: CASSEYNTRAGYTF.

The V call is TRBV14, the J call TRBJ1-1; D gene unclear. The CDR3 contains 14 residues. V lost 3 bases and J lost 0, with 8 bases in between. Germline CDR1 SGHDN, CDR2 FVKESK. The CDR3 loop reads CASSHRPLNTEAFF. The DNA of the CDR3 is TGTGCCAGCAGCCATCGCCCATTGAACACTGAAGCTTTCTTT.

The rearrangement links TRBV4-1 to TRBJ2-1, with a possible D match to TRBD1 (6 bases). The V and J ends lost 5 bases and 4 bases respectively, with 15 bases between them. The CDR3 has 15 residues. Per germline, CDR1 MGHRA and CDR2 YSYEKL. The CDR3 sequence: CASSAPRGVYNEQFF. The CDR3 nucleotides are TGCGCCAGCAGCGCCCCCAGGGGAGTGTACAATGAGCAGTTCTTC.

This clonotype was picked up a small number of times. This chain connects TRBV6-6 to TRBJ2-4; D perhaps matches TRBD1 (5 bases). V was clipped by 8 bases and J by 6 bases, with 14 bases between them. Germline values: CDR1 MNHNY, CDR2 SVGAGI (reference sequence). The CDR3 runs 13 residues. The DNA of the CDR3 is TGTGCCAGCGCAGACAGCTCCACAAACATTCAGTACTTC. Protein product: CASADSSTNIQYF.

The sample holds many counts of this clonotype. CDR3 bases: TGCGCCAGCGCGTCCGACAGATACTACGAGCAGTACTTC. Translation: CASASDRYYEQYF. The gene calls are TRBV5-1 and TRBJ2-7; maybe TRBD1 (5 bases). The germline V gene encodes CDR1 SGHRS and CDR2 YFSETQ. This CDR3 is 13 amino acids long. With 7 bases removed from V and 3 bases from J, the gap between germline ends came to 14 bases.

This clonotype was picked up a small number of times. This chain connects TRBV20-1 to TRBJ1-1; no clear D. CDR1 is DFQATT, CDR2 SNEGSKA, per germline (reference sequence). CDR3 length equals 12 residues. The CDR3, as DNA: TGCAGCCAACAAGTTCCGAACACTGAAGCTTTCTTT. Amino acids: CSQQVPNTEAFF.

The V gene is TRBV7-2, the J gene TRBJ2-7; 9 nucleotides align to TRBD1. From germline, CDR1 is SGHTA and CDR2 FQGNSA. With 2 bases clipped from V and 7 bases from J, the junction kept 6 bases outside the gene matches. CDR3 size: 14 residues. CDR3 residues: CASSLWDRAGEQYF. In DNA, the CDR3 is TGTGCCAGCAGCTTATGGGACAGGGCAGGGGAGCAGTACTTC.

CDR3 DNA: TGCGCCAGCAGCTGGGGACAGGGCGCAGACACTGAAGCTTTCTTT. This sequence encodes CASSWGQGADTEAFF. The chain couples TRBV5-1 to TRBJ1-1; 9 nucleotides agree with TRBD1. Germline values: CDR1 SGHRS, CDR2 YFSETQ. V lost 3 bases to trimming and J lost 3 bases; unmatched junction nucleotides: 6. There are 15 residues in the CDR3.

The V gene is TRBV29-1, the J gene TRBJ1-3, with unresolved D. Germline-derived CDR1 and CDR2 are SQVTM and ANQGSEA. The CDR3 spans 11 residues. V lost 4 bases and J 3 bases, leaving 4 bases between the germline ends. CDR3 residues: CSVVYGNTIYF. CDR3 sequence (DNA): TGCAGCGTTGTATATGGAAACACCATATATTTT.

This clonotype was detected only a few times. The rearrangement links TRBV7-2 to TRBJ2-3; 11 nucleotides line up with TRBD2. In germline, CDR1 is SGHTA, CDR2 FQGNSA. V was pared by 3 bases and J by 4 bases, with 6 bases of the junction left unmatched. The CDR3 runs to 16 residues. The CDR3 protein is CASSFLAGGRADTQYF. CDR3 coding DNA: TGTGCCAGCAGCTTCCTAGCGGGGGGCCGGGCAGATACGCAGTATTTT. The variable domain in full, with the rest retrieved from reference TRBV7-2 and TRBJ2-3, is GAGVSQSPSNKVTEKGKDVELRCDPISGHTALYWYRQSLGQGLEFLIYFQGNSAPDKSGLPSDRFSAERTGGSVSTLTIQRTQQEDSAVYLCASSFLAGGRADTQYFGPGTRLTVL.

J is TRBJ2-1 and V is TRBV9; either TRBD1 or TRBD2 may fit D (6 bases each). Trimming took off 4 bases at V and 9 bases at J, with 17 bases between the two ends. The CDR3 has 14 residues. Germline loops: CDR1 SGDLS, CDR2 YYNGEE. The CDR3 sequence is CASSKQGGPSEQFF. For the CDR3, the DNA is TGTGCCAGCAGCAAACAAGGGGGGCCTTCTGAGCAGTTCTTC. The entire variable domain, with the rest obtained from reference TRBV9 and TRBJ2-1, is as follows: DSGVTQTPKHLITATGQRVTLRCSPRSGDLSVYWYQQSLDQGLQFLIQYYNGEERAKGNILERFSAQQFPDLHSELNLSSLELGDSALYFCASSKQGGPSEQFFGPGTRLTVL.

This clonotype was detected once. The V and J genes are TRBV18 and TRBJ2-5; D tentatively fits TRBD1 or TRBD2 (5 bases each). Germline values: CDR1 KGHSH, CDR2 LQKENI. The CDR3 spans 13 residues. V shed 3 bases and J shed 6 bases, with 11 bases lying between them. CDR3 bases: TGTGCCAGCTCACCGCCAGGGACGAAGACCCAGTACTTC. The encoded protein is CASSPPGTKTQYF.

This clonotype was observed many times. This chain uses TRBV6-5 with TRBJ1-3, with a possible D match to TRBD1 (5 bases). Germline V CDR1 and CDR2: MNHEY, SVGAGI. V was shortened by 0 bases and J by 2 bases, with 8 bases between the two germline ends. CDR3 length: 15 residues. CDR3 coding DNA: TGTGCCAGCAGTTACTCCCAGGGTGCTGGAAACACCATATATTTT. It translates to CASSYSQGAGNTIYF.

This clonotype was detected only a few times. The V and J genes are TRBV5-1 and TRBJ2-1, with 7 bases that match TRBD2. The V gene's germline CDR1 is SGHRS and CDR2 YFSETQ. The CDR3 extends over 15 amino acids. J gave up 5 bases and V 4 bases, and 9 bases lay outside the gene matches. CDR3 protein: CASSGPGLLNNEQFF. CDR3 DNA sequence: TGCGCCAGCAGCGGGCCGGGACTACTTAACAATGAGCAGTTCTTC.

In this sample, this clonotype turned up a few times. J is TRBJ1-2 and V is TRBV5-8; D is possibly TRBD1 (5 bases). The germline V gene has CDR1 SGHTS and CDR2 YDEGEE. The V end lost 2 bases, the J end lost 8 bases, and 16 bases lay between the germline ends. The CDR3 runs 14 residues. DNA for the CDR3: TGTGCCAGCAGCTTTGAGGGGCGCTGGAGAGGCTACACCTTC. Its translation: CASSFEGRWRGYTF.

This clonotype was observed at least ten times. This CDR3 reads CASRSGTVNTGELFF. The DNA for the CDR3 is TGTGCCAGCAGGTCCGGGACAGTTAACACCGGGGAGCTGTTTTTT. The chain couples TRBV12-3 or TRBV12-4 to TRBJ2-2, with 7 bases matching TRBD1. CDR3 size: 15 residues. V trimming: 6 bases; J trimming: 2 bases; junction bases outside the gene matches: 6.